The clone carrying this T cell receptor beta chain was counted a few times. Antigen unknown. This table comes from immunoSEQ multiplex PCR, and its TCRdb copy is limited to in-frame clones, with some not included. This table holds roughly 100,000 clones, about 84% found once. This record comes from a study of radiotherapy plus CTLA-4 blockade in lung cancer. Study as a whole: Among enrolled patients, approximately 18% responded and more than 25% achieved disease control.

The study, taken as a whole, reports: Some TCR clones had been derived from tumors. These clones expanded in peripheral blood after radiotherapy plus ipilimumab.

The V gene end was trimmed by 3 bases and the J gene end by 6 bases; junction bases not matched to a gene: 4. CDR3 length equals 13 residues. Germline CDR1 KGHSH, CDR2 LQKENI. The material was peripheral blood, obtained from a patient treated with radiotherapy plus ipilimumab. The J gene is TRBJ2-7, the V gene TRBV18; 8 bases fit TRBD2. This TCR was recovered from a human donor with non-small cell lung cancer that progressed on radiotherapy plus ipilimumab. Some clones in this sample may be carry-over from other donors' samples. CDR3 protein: CASSPGLVSEQYF. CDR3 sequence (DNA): TGTGCCAGCTCACCGGGACTAGTTTCCGAGCAGTACTTC.